This TCR beta chain was sequenced for a study of blood T cell repertoires in COVID-19. Turning to the study itself: Acute and convalescent COVID-19 samples came from the United States, Italy and Spain. Sources were T cells, B-cell-depleted T cells, or PBMCs; the material itself was cDNA or gDNA.

The method was immunoSEQ multiplex PCR; TCRdb's version includes in-frame clones alone and lacks a portion of them. Among over 65,000 clones listed, around four fifths were seen once. Looked up from germline, CDR1 is SGHTA and CDR2 is FQGNSA. The CDR3 has 14 residues. The V end was cut by 1 base, the J end by 2 bases, with 8 bases between. This clone appeared a single time. Material for sequencing was peripheral blood. The sequence was obtained from an elderly man with active or convalescent COVID-19. The V gene is TRBV7-2, the J gene TRBJ1-2; D is ambiguous. CDR3 DNA sequence: TGTGCCAGCAGCTTAGGGACTGCGAACTATGGCTACACCTTC. Translation gives CASSLGTANYGYTF.